This T cell receptor beta chain emerged from a study of T cell changes during pregnancy in multiple sclerosis. CDR1 and CDR2 from the germline V gene are LNHDA and SQIVND (reference sequence). Trimming at V came to 4 bases and at J to 4 bases, leaving 10 bases not matched to a gene. The CDR3 length is 16 residues. Sequencing used immunoSEQ multiplex PCR; TCRdb keeps in-frame clones, though not all of them. The top ten clones hold 3% to 4% of a sample with fewer than 65,000 clones, roughly 90% of them seen once. This sequence joins TRBV19 and TRBJ2-4; the match to TRBD1 covers 7 bases. The sequenced sample was peripheral blood, obtained in the first trimester of pregnancy. The TCR originated in a female donor in good health, enrolled as a control in a pregnancy study. CDR3 nucleotides: TGTGCCAGTAGTACCCTTCCAGGGGGACGGAAAAACATTCAGTACTTC. It yields the protein CASSTLPGGRKNIQYF.